The entry below gives a single T cell receptor (beta chain) sequence along with its context. These data belong to a study of metastatic and nonmetastatic thyroid tumors. The wider study: Where malignant and benign thyroid patients were concerned, repertoires were compared across blood and tumor or nodule tissue.

Patients had received no treatment of any kind before thyroid surgery. The CDR3 consists of 15 residues. The germline gives CDR1 MNHNS, CDR2 SASEGT. TCRdb reanalyzed the PCR reads with MiXCR. The profile shows approximately 15,000 clones, approximately 20% of them singletons. The chain has TRBV6-1 and TRBJ1-2, with D possibly being TRBD1 (6 bases). The TCR was taken from a female donor with papillary thyroid cancer or a benign thyroid nodule (not recorded which). Some clones in this sample may be carry-over from other donors' samples. Sequencing used tumor tissue. The CDR3 here is CESSPTGSTNYGYTF. The CDR3 DNA is TGTGAAAGCAGCCCTACAGGGAGTACGAACTATGGCTACACCTTC.